The next 15 T cell receptor beta chains were all read from a single sample in a study of OX40 agonist ivuxolimab in advanced cancers. Library method: the immunoSEQ multiplex PCR assay. TCRdb mirrors the immuneACCESS table, restricted to in-frame sequences. Some clones are absent from its copies; in checked studies, under half trace to an unresolved V gene, and the reason for the others is unknown. Present in this sample are about 99,000 clones, approximately 95% of which were seen just once. The ten biggest clones cover 2% to 2.5% of the sample. The sequenced sample was CD4+ or CD8+ T cells sorted from blood, obtained in a trial of the OX40 agonist ivuxolimab. All receptors come from an adult with an advanced solid tumor such as melanoma, head and neck, liver or kidney cancer.

The J gene is TRBJ2-3, the V gene TRBV11-2; D is perhaps TRBD2 (6 bases). V gave up 5 bases and J gave up 0 bases, with 12 bases separating them. The CDR3 has 15 amino acids. Germline-derived CDR1 and CDR2 are SGHAT and FQNNGV. In DNA form, the CDR3 reads TGTGCCAGCAGCACCCGGGGGTCTAGCACAGATACGCAGTATTTT. Encoded protein: CASSTRGSSTDTQYF.

About this clone: Other DNA sequences in the same sample also yield this CDR3. The chain uses TRBV7-9 and TRBJ2-3; no reliable D call. The CDR3 totals 13 residues. Germline CDR1 SEHNR, CDR2 FQNEAQ (reference sequence). Deletions cut 6 bases from V and 3 bases from J, with 10 bases between. CDR3 protein: CASRSSETDTQYF. DNA of the CDR3: TGTGCCAGCAGAAGTTCTGAAACAGATACGCAGTATTTT.

A note on this clone: A far larger clone is just one base off, so this is likely a read error. Other DNA sequences in the sample encode the same CDR3. The rearrangement links TRBV11-2 to TRBJ2-1; D is uncertain. Germline V gene data show CDR1 as SGHAT and CDR2 as FQNNGV. The CDR3 spans 11 residues. Deletions cut 5 bases from V and 5 bases from J, with 4 bases between. The CDR3 is CASSLNNEQFF. As DNA, the CDR3 is TGTGCCAGCAGCCTAAACAATGAGCAGTTCTTC. Variable domain in full (rest from reference TRBV11-2 and TRBJ2-1): EAGVAQSPRYKIIEKRQSVAFWCNPISGHATLYWYQQILGQGPKLLIQFQNNGVVDDSQLPKDRFSAERLKGVDSTLKIQPAKLEDSAVYLCASSLNNEQFFGPGTRLTVL.

The rearrangement links TRBV5-1 to TRBJ2-7; 8 positions agree with TRBD2. The CDR3 covers 15 residues. Germline lookup yields CDR1 SGHRS and CDR2 YFSETQ. Germline trimming cut 0 bases from V and 5 bases from J; bases unmatched to any gene: 7. The CDR3 sequence: CASSLVAGGGNEQYF. The CDR3 DNA reads TGCGCCAGCAGCTTGGTCGCGGGGGGTGGGAACGAGCAGTACTTC.

CDR3 sequence reads: CASSFGLAAYNEQFF. The CDR3 DNA reads as TGTGCCAGTTCCTTCGGACTAGCGGCCTACAATGAGCAGTTCTTC. This chain uses TRBV19 with TRBJ2-1; 10 positions match TRBD2. Germline lookup yields CDR1 LNHDA and CDR2 SQIVND (reference sequence). V was pared by 8 bases and J by 2 bases, with 6 bases of the junction left unmatched. This CDR3 is 15 amino acids long.

V usage is TRBV5-8 and J usage is TRBJ2-1; D may be TRBD2 (5 bases). The germline CDR1 and CDR2 sequences are SGHTS and YDEGEE. The CDR3 length is 15 residues. The ends were cut back, 1 base at V and 7 bases at J, with 15 bases in the middle. The CDR3 DNA is TGTGCCAGCAGCTTGTCGACTAACCCTGGGAATGAGCAGTTCTTC. As protein: CASSLSTNPGNEQFF.

J is TRBJ1-4 and V is TRBV7-9; no definite D call. There are 14 residues in the CDR3. Germline V gives CDR1 SEHNR, CDR2 FQNEAQ (reference sequence). Trimming stripped 4 bases from V and 8 bases from J, with 14 bases between. The CDR3 here is CASSSDTVGEKLFF. CDR3 nucleotides: TGTGCCAGCAGCTCAGACACCGTTGGAGAAAAACTGTTTTTT.

This chain joins TRBV4-1 and TRBJ1-2; D gene ambiguous. Trimming removed 1 base from V and 8 bases from J, with 20 bases in between. Germline V CDR1 and CDR2: MGHRA, YSYEKL. The CDR3 has 16 amino acids. This CDR3 reads CASSQVMADPREGYTF. DNA of the CDR3: TGCGCCAGCAGCCAAGTCATGGCAGACCCAAGGGAGGGCTACACCTTC.

The V gene is TRBV19, the J gene TRBJ1-1; no definite D call. Trimming left V 3 bases short and J 0 bases short, with 8 bases between. CDR3 size: 14 residues. Per germline, CDR1 LNHDA and CDR2 SQIVND (reference sequence). DNA for the CDR3: TGTGCCAGTAGTATCGCGCCGGTGAACACTGAAGCTTTCTTT. Translated: CASSIAPVNTEAFF.

The rearrangement links TRBV11-2 to TRBJ1-2; no definite D call. V was clipped by 1 base and J by 1 base, with 13 bases between them. Germline CDR1 and CDR2: SGHAT and FQNNGV. CDR3 length equals 16 residues. In DNA, the CDR3 is TGTGCCAGCAGCTTAGTTGAGGGCTATCTTAACTATGGCTACACCTTC. Protein product: CASSLVEGYLNYGYTF.

The chain links TRBV6-4 to TRBJ2-2, with D maybe TRBD2 (6 bases). V was trimmed by 0 bases and J by 2 bases, leaving 13 bases between them. Germline CDR1 is MRHNA and CDR2 is SNTAGT. The CDR3 is 17 residues long. The CDR3 loop is CASSDSITGVNTGELFF. The CDR3, as DNA: TGTGCCAGCAGTGACTCGATTACGGGGGTTAACACCGGGGAGCTGTTTTTT.

The chain couples TRBV11-2 to TRBJ2-7; D is tentatively TRBD1 or TRBD2 (5 bases each). The germline gives CDR1 SGHAT, CDR2 FQNNGV. The length of the CDR3 is 12 residues. V lost 10 bases, J lost 2 bases, and 12 bases lay in between. CDR3 sequence: CAITGTPYEQYF. In DNA form, the CDR3 reads TGTGCCATCACTGGGACCCCCTACGAGCAGTACTTC.

This clone appeared once. DNA of the CDR3: TGTGCCAGCAGCTTAGTAGGGGGGGGCCCAGATACGCAGTATTTT. Its translation: CASSLVGGGPDTQYF. V is TRBV7-2 and J is TRBJ2-3; maybe TRBD2 (7 bases). Germline V gene data show CDR1 as SGHTA and CDR2 as FQGNSA. The ends were cut back, 1 base at V and 4 bases at J, with 12 bases in the middle. The CDR3 length is 15 residues. The full variable domain, rest sourced from reference TRBV7-2 and TRBJ2-3, is GAGVSQSPSNKVTEKGKDVELRCDPISGHTALYWYRQSLGQGLEFLIYFQGNSAPDKSGLPSDRFSAERTGGSVSTLTIQRTQQEDSAVYLCASSLVGGGPDTQYFGPGTRLTVL.

The V gene is TRBV5-1, the J gene TRBJ2-1; D call uncertain. Germline CDR1 reads SGHRS; CDR2 reads YFSETQ. The CDR3 totals 13 residues. Trimming took off 0 bases at V and 7 bases at J, with 8 bases between the two ends. CDR3 coding DNA: TGCGCCAGCAGCTTGGGGTTGGGTAATGAGCAGTTCTTC. Protein sequence: CASSLGLGNEQFF.

This chain joins TRBV2 and TRBJ1-2; D possibly corresponds to TRBD1 (5 bases). Trimming took off 2 bases at V and 0 bases at J, with 13 bases between the two ends. Per germline, CDR1 SNHLY and CDR2 FYNNEI. The CDR3 length is 16 residues. For the CDR3, the DNA is TGTGCCAGCAGTGAACACCGGGACCAAGCTAACTATGGCTACACCTTC. Translated: CASSEHRDQANYGYTF.